These 2 T cell receptor beta chains originate from one sample sequenced in a study of blood T cell repertoires in COVID-19 (dated by TCRdb to about 2020). The receptor library was made with the immunoSEQ multiplex PCR assay. This immuneACCESS table, as held by TCRdb, lists in-frame sequences with V and J called but not all clones. Of the missing ones, under half trace to an unresolved V gene in checked studies; the others have no known cause. In all, the sample holds 200,000 to 300,000 clones, and 84% of those were seen once. The leading ten clones occupy over 8.5% of the sample. Sequenced material: peripheral blood. The receptors were gathered from a human donor in a cohort sampled during active COVID-19.

The CDR3 DNA reads TGTGCCAGCAGCTTAGTAGGGGACAGGGGAATGTACTTC. This codes for CASSLVGDRGMYF. The rearrangement links TRBV7-2 to TRBJ2-7, with TRBD1 identical over 10 bases. This CDR3 contains 13 residues. Germline CDR1 SGHTA, CDR2 FQGNSA. Trimming at V came to 1 base and at J to 12 bases, leaving 6 bases not matched to a gene.

This chain uses TRBV7-2 with TRBJ2-2, with 12 bases matching TRBD2. V shed 5 bases and J 2 bases; nucleotides not matched to a gene: 3. From germline, CDR1 is SGHTA and CDR2 FQGNSA. The CDR3 runs 16 residues. In nucleotides, the CDR3 is TGTGCCAGCAGCCTCGGACTAGCGGGAAACACCGGGGAGCTGTTTTTT. Its translation is CASSLGLAGNTGELFF.